The present T cell receptor (beta chain) was sequenced within a study of vaccination and CD4 T cells after COVID-19. Sequenced with the Oncomine TCR Beta short-read assay was DNA taken from cultured CD4+ T cells. One entry per CDR3 protein results from TCRdb running MiXCR on the PCR reads. The sample yields about 9,700 distinct CDR3 sequences, 60% to 75% seen once. A note on this clonotype: No antigen is known for it.

The treatment: roughly 10-day PBMC culture with coronavirus spike peptide pools or control peptides (ViraFEST assay). V lost 9 bases to trimming and J lost 3 bases, with 7 bases between them. This CDR3 comprises 12 residues. Germline CDR1 is KGHDR and CDR2 is SFDVKD. What was sequenced was CD4+ T cells from blood, cultured in vitro. The TCR originated in a human donor who had recovered from COVID-19. V gene TRBV24-1 combines with J gene TRBJ2-2; D is unclear. The chain's CDR3 is CATEHDTGELFF. Here the CDR3 DNA reads TGTGCCACCGAACATGACACCGGGGAGCTGTTTTTT.